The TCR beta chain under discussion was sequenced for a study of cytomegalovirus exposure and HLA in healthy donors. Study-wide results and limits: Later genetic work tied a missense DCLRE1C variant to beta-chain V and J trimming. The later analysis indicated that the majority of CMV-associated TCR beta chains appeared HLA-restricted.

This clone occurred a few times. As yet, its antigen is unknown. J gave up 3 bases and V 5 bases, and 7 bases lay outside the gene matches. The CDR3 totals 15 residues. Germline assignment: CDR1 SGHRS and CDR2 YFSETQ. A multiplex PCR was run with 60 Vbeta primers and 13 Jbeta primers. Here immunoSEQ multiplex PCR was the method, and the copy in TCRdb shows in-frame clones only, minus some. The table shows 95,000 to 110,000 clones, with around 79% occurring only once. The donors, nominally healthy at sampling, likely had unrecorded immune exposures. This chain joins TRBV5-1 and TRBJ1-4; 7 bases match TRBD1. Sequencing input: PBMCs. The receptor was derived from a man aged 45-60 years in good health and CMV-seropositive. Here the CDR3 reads CASSWKGAANEKLFF. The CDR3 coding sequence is TGCGCCAGCAGTTGGAAGGGGGCGGCTAATGAAAAACTGTTTTTT.